Each of the 7 T cell receptor beta chains below was sequenced from the same sample in a study of blood T cells in healthy people across ages. The authors ran a second PCR of about 6 to 11 cycles using a sample-barcoded 5' primer and a J-beta primer mix. TCRdb recomputed calls from the 5' RACE reads with MiXCR, one row per CDR3 protein. The sample has fewer than 2,000,000 distinct CDR3 sequences; roughly 30% are singletons. Sequenced input: blood. These receptors were obtained from a woman between 25 and 40 years old in good health.

On this clonotype: Germline and junction disagree at one end, which may indicate a read error. J is TRBJ2-6 and V is TRBV7-2; no definite D call. Germline V lookup: CDR1 SGHTA, CDR2 FQGNSA. The CDR3 runs to 18 residues. The CDR3 here is CVSSLVSASSAGANVLTF. The CDR3 bases are TGTGTCAGCAGCTTAGTGTCGGCCAGTTCAGCCGGGGCCAACGTCCTGACTTTC.

The V gene is TRBV25-1, the J gene TRBJ2-6; D unclear. Germline V CDR1 and CDR2: MGHDK, SYGVNS. V gave up 3 bases and J gave up 0 bases, with 12 bases separating them. The CDR3 covers 17 residues. CDR3 amino acids: CASSDVGQSSGANVLTF. The CDR3 nucleotides are TGTGCCAGCAGTGACGTAGGGCAAAGCTCTGGGGCCAACGTCCTGACTTTC.

This chain uses TRBV11-2 with TRBJ2-5; 14 bases fit TRBD2. CDR3 length equals 19 residues. Germline V lookup: CDR1 SGHAT, CDR2 FQNNGV. Trimming at V came to 5 bases and at J to 2 bases, leaving 13 bases not matched to a gene. This chain's CDR3 is CASSHRSGTSGRPQETQYF. CDR3 coding DNA: TGTGCCAGCAGCCACAGGAGTGGGACTAGCGGGAGACCTCAAGAGACCCAGTACTTC.

The chain employs TRBV13 and TRBJ2-1; 10 positions match TRBD2. The CDR3 spans 15 residues. The germline V gene encodes CDR1 PRHDT and CDR2 FYEKMQ (reference sequence). V lost 6 bases and J lost 5; bases outside the gene matches: 7. In DNA, the CDR3 is TGTGCCAGCAGGATTAGCGGGGGGTACAACAATGAGCAGTTCTTC. Its protein product is CASRISGGYNNEQFF.

This clonotype was seen many times. The CDR3 bases are TGTGCCAGCAGTCGACAGGGTGAGCAGTTCTTC. Residues: CASSRQGEQFF. The chain is built from TRBV6-5 and TRBJ2-1; 7 bases map to TRBD1. The length of the CDR3 is 11 residues. The V segment lost 5 bases and the J segment 9 bases; nucleotides outside the gene matches: 1. The V gene's germline CDR1 is MNHEY and CDR2 SVGAGI.

The chain is built from TRBV20-1 and TRBJ2-7, with a weak D call TRBD1 (5 bases). V dropped 2 bases and J dropped 4 bases, with 12 bases sitting between them. Looked up from germline, CDR1 is DFQATT and CDR2 is SNEGSKA (reference sequence). The CDR3 consists of 13 residues. The DNA for the CDR3 is TGCAGTGCTAGACAGGGTTCATGGTACGAGCAGTACTTC. Its translation: CSARQGSWYEQYF.

The rearrangement uses TRBV12-3 or TRBV12-4 and TRBJ1-1; D ambiguous. V lost 5 bases to trimming and J lost 0 bases, with 16 bases between them. CDR3 length equals 16 residues. The CDR3 loop reads CASSPRTARMNTEAFF. The CDR3 nucleotides read TGTGCCAGCAGTCCTCGGACGGCAAGAATGAACACTGAAGCTTTCTTT.